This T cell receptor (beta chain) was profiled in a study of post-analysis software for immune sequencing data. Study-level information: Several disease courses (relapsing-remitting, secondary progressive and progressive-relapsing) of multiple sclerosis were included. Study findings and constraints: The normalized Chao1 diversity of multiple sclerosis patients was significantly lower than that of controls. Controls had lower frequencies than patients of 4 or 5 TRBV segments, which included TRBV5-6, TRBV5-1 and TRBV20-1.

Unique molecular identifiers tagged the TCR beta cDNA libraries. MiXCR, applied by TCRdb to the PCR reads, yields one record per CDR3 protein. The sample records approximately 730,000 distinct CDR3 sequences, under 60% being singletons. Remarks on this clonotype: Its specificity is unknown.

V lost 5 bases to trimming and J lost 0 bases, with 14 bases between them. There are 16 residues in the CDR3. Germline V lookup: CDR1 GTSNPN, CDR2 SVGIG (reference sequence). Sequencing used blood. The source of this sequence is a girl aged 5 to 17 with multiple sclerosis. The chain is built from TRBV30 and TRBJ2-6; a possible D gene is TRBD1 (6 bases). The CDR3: CAWASRGPSGANVLTF. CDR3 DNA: TGTGCCTGGGCCTCCAGGGGACCCTCTGGGGCCAACGTCCTGACTTTC.